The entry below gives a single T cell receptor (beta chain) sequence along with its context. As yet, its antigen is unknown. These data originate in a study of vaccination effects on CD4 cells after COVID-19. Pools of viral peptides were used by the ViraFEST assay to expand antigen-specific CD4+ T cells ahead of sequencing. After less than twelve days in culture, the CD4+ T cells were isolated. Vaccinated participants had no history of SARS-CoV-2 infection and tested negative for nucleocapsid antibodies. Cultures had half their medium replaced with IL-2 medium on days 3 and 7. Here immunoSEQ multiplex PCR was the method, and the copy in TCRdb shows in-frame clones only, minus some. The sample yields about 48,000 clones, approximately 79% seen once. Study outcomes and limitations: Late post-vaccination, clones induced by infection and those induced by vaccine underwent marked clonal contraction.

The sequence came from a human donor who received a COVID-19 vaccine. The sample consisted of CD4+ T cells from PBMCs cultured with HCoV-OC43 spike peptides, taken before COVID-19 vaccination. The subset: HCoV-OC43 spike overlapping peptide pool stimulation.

Written as DNA, the CDR3 is TGTGCCTGGGGGGGCACTAGCGGGGGAACAGATACGCAGTATTTT. Translation gives CAWGGTSGGTDTQYF. The rearrangement uses TRBV30 and TRBJ2-3, with 11 bases aligning to TRBD2. The germline CDR1 and CDR2 sequences are GTSNPN and SVGIG (reference sequence). After removal of 5 bases from V and 3 bases from J, the junction contained 7 bases not matched to a gene. CDR3 length equals 15 residues.